Listed here are 15 T cell receptor beta chains from one sample, sequenced in a study of PD-1 blockade in classical Hodgkin lymphoma. Data came from immunoSEQ multiplex PCR; TCRdb stores just in-frame clones and leaves some out. The sample has more than 85,000 clones, around 90% seen once. The patients all showed relapse after autologous stem cell transplantation, while their brentuximab vedotin exposure varied. Sequences were derived from peripheral blood mononuclear cells (PBMCs), sampled before the second cycle of nivolumab. The source is a human donor with classical Hodgkin lymphoma.

The rearrangement uses TRBV6-5 and TRBJ2-1, with 9 bases matching TRBD2. Germline CDR1 and CDR2: MNHEY and SVGAGI. This CDR3 has 14 residues. V lost 5 bases to trimming and J lost 10 bases; unmatched junction nucleotides: 9. The CDR3 region has the DNA TGTGCCAGCAGTCTAGCGGGAAAGTGGTCCGAGCAGTTCTTC. Translating it yields CASSLAGKWSEQFF.

The CDR3 region is CASSQGLGTDTQYF. The CDR3 nucleotides are TGTGCCAGCTCGCAGGGGCTGGGCACAGATACGCAGTATTTT. The chain combines TRBV6-1 with TRBJ2-3; a weak D match, TRBD1 (6 bases). V lost 8 bases and J 1 base, leaving 13 bases between the germline ends. The CDR3 totals 14 residues. The germline gives CDR1 MNHNS, CDR2 SASEGT.

This clone appeared a few times. In DNA, the CDR3 is TGTGCCAGCAGCCAGACAGAACCGAACACCGGGGAGCTGTTTTTT. The encoded protein is CASSQTEPNTGELFF. The gene calls are TRBV7-9 and TRBJ2-2, with D maybe TRBD1 (5 bases). The length of the CDR3 is 15 residues. V lost 5 bases and J lost 0, with 10 bases in between. CDR1 is SEHNR, CDR2 FQNEAQ, per germline (reference sequence).

J is TRBJ2-1 and V is TRBV6-1, with D possibly being TRBD2 (5 bases). The CDR3 totals 14 residues. Germline V gene sequence: CDR1 MNHNS, CDR2 SASEGT. The V end was cut by 3 bases, the J end by 8 bases, with 14 bases between. The CDR3 protein is CASSDTLAAHEQFF. The CDR3 coding sequence is TGTGCCAGCAGTGATACCCTAGCTGCGCATGAGCAGTTCTTC.

The chain combines TRBV28 with TRBJ2-7, with 9 bases aligning to TRBD1. Germline V gene sequence: CDR1 MDHEN, CDR2 SYDVKM. V was clipped by 7 bases and J by 4 bases; unmatched bases: 11. The CDR3 consists of 15 residues. CDR3 DNA: TGTGCCAGCAAACGGACTGACAGGGGGGGATACGAGCAGTACTTC. It yields the protein CASKRTDRGGYEQYF.

Written as DNA, the CDR3 is TGTGCCAGCAGCTTAGCGGGGTCCACCGGGGAGCTGTTTTTT. It specifies CASSLAGSTGELFF. This rearrangement joins TRBV7-2 to TRBJ2-2; D not certain. Germline V gives CDR1 SGHTA, CDR2 FQGNSA. CDR3 length equals 14 residues. The V and J ends lost 0 bases and 4 bases respectively, with 6 bases between them.

This chain connects TRBV5-4 to TRBJ1-4, with a weak D call TRBD1 (6 bases). Trimming took off 4 bases at V and 3 bases at J, with 19 bases between the two ends. In germline, CDR1 is SGHNT, CDR2 YYREEE (reference sequence). This CDR3 has 17 amino acids. For the CDR3, the DNA is TGTGCCAGCAGCCCGGAACAGGGCAGGAAACCTAATGAAAAACTGTTTTTT. It codes for CASSPEQGRKPNEKLFF.

The chain employs TRBV5-1 and TRBJ1-2; D possibly corresponds to TRBD1 (5 bases). The V end was cut by 3 bases, the J end by 5 bases, with 14 bases between. Germline V CDR1 and CDR2: SGHRS, YFSETQ. The CDR3 runs 14 residues. The DNA for the CDR3 is TGCGCCAGCAGCTCAGCCACTCAGGGTTATGGCTACACCTTC. This gives the protein CASSSATQGYGYTF.

The V and J genes are TRBV5-4 and TRBJ1-1, with a weak D call TRBD1 (5 bases). V lost 5 bases and J lost 3, with 11 bases in between. This CDR3 contains 13 residues. Germline assignment: CDR1 SGHNT and CDR2 YYREEE (reference sequence). CDR3 in amino acids: CASSHDSYTEAFF. CDR3 in DNA: TGTGCCAGCAGTCACGACAGCTACACTGAAGCTTTCTTT.

The V gene is TRBV9, the J gene TRBJ1-1; possible D gene TRBD1, 5 bases. The CDR3 totals 12 residues. The germline gives CDR1 SGDLS, CDR2 YYNGEE. Trimming left V 4 bases short and J 11 bases short, with 15 bases between. The CDR3 DNA follows: TGTGCCAGCAGCCCGAGTGCAGGGAAGGCTTTCTTT. This encodes CASSPSAGKAFF.

The genes are TRBV7-9 and TRBJ2-3; TRBD2 is a possible D gene (5 bases). V lost 2 bases, J lost 6 bases, and 18 bases lay in between. Germline CDR1 and CDR2: SEHNR and FQNEAQ (reference sequence). This CDR3 is 16 amino acids long. The CDR3 coding sequence is TGTGCCAGCAGCTTATGGGTAGCCCTCGGCGGGGATACGCAGTATTTT. Translated, it gives CASSLWVALGGDTQYF.

This clone appeared a few times. This sample also contains other DNA sequences that code for the same CDR3. The V gene is TRBV6-6, the J gene TRBJ2-1; D is uncertain. Germline V gives CDR1 MNHNY, CDR2 SVGAGI (reference sequence). The CDR3 contains 12 residues. V lost 5 bases to trimming and J lost 4 bases, with 6 bases between them. The CDR3 DNA follows: TGTGCCAGCAGTCGGCCGTACAATGAGCAGTTCTTC. As protein: CASSRPYNEQFF.

The chain recombines TRBV9 with TRBJ2-1; D is perhaps TRBD1 (6 bases). This CDR3 has 16 residues. Between the trimmed V and J ends, which lost 3 bases and 6 bases, there was a span of 19 bases. CDR1 and CDR2 (germline): SGDLS, YYNGEE. CDR3 sequence: CASSADSGTGTNEQFF. In DNA, the CDR3 is TGTGCCAGCAGCGCGGACAGCGGCACGGGTACCAATGAGCAGTTCTTC.

CDR3 bases: TGCGCCAGCAGTGAGCCGCCCCCCGGGACAGGGGGCCAAGAGACCCAGTACTTC. Protein: CASSEPPPGTGGQETQYF. V gene TRBV10-1 combines with J gene TRBJ2-5, with 11 positions matching TRBD1. Trimming at V came to 2 bases and at J to 1 base, leaving 9 bases not matched to a gene. Looked up from germline, CDR1 is WNHNN and CDR2 is SYGVQD (reference sequence). The CDR3 length is 18 residues.

The rearrangement joins TRBV19 to TRBJ2-2; 8 bases match TRBD2. V lost 5 bases, J lost 4 bases, and 6 bases stayed unmatched. CDR3 length equals 15 residues. Germline loops: CDR1 LNHDA, CDR2 SQIVND (reference sequence). CDR3 DNA: TGTGCCAGTAGTTTTAGCGGGATCGGCACCGGGGAGCTGTTTTTT. It yields the protein CASSFSGIGTGELFF. Variable domain in full (rest from reference TRBV19 and TRBJ2-2): DGGITQSPKYLFRKEGQNVTLSCEQNLNHDAMYWYRQDPGQGLRLIYYSQIVNDFQKGDIAEGYSVSREKKESFPLTVTSAQKNPTAFYLCASSFSGIGTGELFFGEGSRLTVL.